This is a list of T cell receptor beta chains from one sample in a study of cytomegalovirus exposure and HLA in healthy donors. Data came from immunoSEQ multiplex PCR; TCRdb stores just in-frame clones and leaves some out. This sample contains under 130,000 clones. Material: PBMCs. Source of these receptors: a man aged 35 to 55 in good health and CMV-seronegative. CDR3s include the opening cysteine and the closing phenylalanine or tryptophan. D genes are given only for firm matches.

v_call: TRBV6-5; j_call: TRBJ1-5; d_call: .; cdr3_nt: TGTGCCAGCAGTGTGGGACTGCCTTATCAGCCCCAGCATTTT; cdr3_aa: CASSVGLPYQPQHF
v_call: TRBV2; j_call: TRBJ1-1; d_call: .; cdr3_nt: TGTGCCAGCAGTCAGACCGGAGACACTGAAGCTTTCTTT; cdr3_aa: CASSQTGDTEAFF
v_call: TRBV5-1; j_call: TRBJ2-3; d_call: TRBD2; cdr3_nt: TGCGCCAGCAGCCCCTATGAGCGGGGGGGCACAGATACGCAGTATTTT; cdr3_aa: CASSPYERGGTDTQYF
v_call: TRBV18; j_call: TRBJ2-3; d_call: TRBD2; cdr3_nt: TGTGCCAGCTCACCACAACGGGGGGCAGATACGCAGTATTTT; cdr3_aa: CASSPQRGADTQYF
v_call: TRBV9; j_call: TRBJ2-5; d_call: .; cdr3_nt: TGTGCCAGCAGCCCGTATGAGCGGTACCAAGAGACCCAGTACTTC; cdr3_aa: CASSPYERYQETQYF
v_call: TRBV15; j_call: TRBJ2-1; d_call: TRBD1; cdr3_nt: TGTGCCACCAGCAGGCAGGGACAGGGGGGGTACAATGAGCAGTTCTTC; cdr3_aa: CATSRQGQGGYNEQFF
v_call: TRBV4-1; j_call: TRBJ2-7; d_call: TRBD2; cdr3_nt: TGCGCCAGCTCCTGGACTAGCGGGGGTGTCTACGAGCAGTACTTC; cdr3_aa: CASSWTSGGVYEQYF
v_call: TRBV4-3; j_call: TRBJ2-3; d_call: .; cdr3_nt: TGCGCCAGCAGCCAATTGGCCCAGACAGATACGCAGTATTTT; cdr3_aa: CASSQLAQTDTQYF
v_call: TRBV28; j_call: TRBJ1-2; d_call: .; cdr3_nt: TGTGCCAGCAGTCCCAAAGACCGGGACACCTATGGCTACACCTTC; cdr3_aa: CASSPKDRDTYGYTF
v_call: TRBV7-7; j_call: TRBJ1-3; d_call: .; cdr3_nt: TGTGCCAGCAGCTTAGATCGTGGAAACACCATATATTTT; cdr3_aa: CASSLDRGNTIYF
v_call: TRBV29-1; j_call: TRBJ2-7; d_call: TRBD1; cdr3_nt: TGCAGCGTTTTCGGGACAGGGGCAGGAGAGCAGTACTTC; cdr3_aa: CSVFGTGAGEQYF
v_call: TRBV5-5; j_call: TRBJ2-1; d_call: .; cdr3_nt: TGTGCCAGCAGCCATGAGGGGGAAACGAGAATTGAGCAGTTCTTC; cdr3_aa: CASSHEGETRIEQFF
v_call: TRBV6-1; j_call: TRBJ1-2; d_call: TRBD1; cdr3_nt: TGTGCCAGCAGGGACAGGGGGCGGAACTATGGCTACACCTTC; cdr3_aa: CASRDRGRNYGYTF
v_call: TRBV30; j_call: TRBJ1-2; d_call: .; cdr3_nt: TGTGCCTGGGCTATGGGCCCCGGTGGCTACACCTTC; cdr3_aa: CAWAMGPGGYTF
v_call: TRBV6-5; j_call: TRBJ1-1; d_call: .; cdr3_nt: TGTGCCAGCAGTGAAGGACAGCTCAACACTGAAGCTTTCTTT; cdr3_aa: CASSEGQLNTEAFF
v_call: TRBV7-8; j_call: TRBJ2-5; d_call: TRBD1; cdr3_nt: TGTGCCAGCAGCTCCCGAAGGGACAGCATACAAGAGACCCAGTACTTC; cdr3_aa: CASSSRRDSIQETQYF
v_call: TRBV6-1; j_call: TRBJ2-5; d_call: TRBD1; cdr3_nt: TGTGCCAGCAGTGAATTGGGACAGGGTCGAGAGACCCAGTACTTC; cdr3_aa: CASSELGQGRETQYF
v_call: TRBV5-1; j_call: TRBJ1-6; d_call: .; cdr3_nt: TGCGCCAGCAGCTTGGGAGGGGGACGTAGAAATTCACCCCTCCACTTT; cdr3_aa: CASSLGGGRRNSPLHF
v_call: TRBV5-1; j_call: TRBJ2-3; d_call: .; cdr3_nt: TGCGCCAGCAGGGTCCAGGGAAGCACAGATACGCAGTATTTT; cdr3_aa: CASRVQGSTDTQYF
v_call: TRBV11-3; j_call: TRBJ1-1; d_call: .; cdr3_nt: TGTGCCAGCAGCACGCTGACAGGAACTGAAGCTTTCTTT; cdr3_aa: CASSTLTGTEAFF
v_call: TRBV5-1; j_call: TRBJ2-5; d_call: .; cdr3_nt: TGCGCCAGCAGCTTATCAGGGGACGACCAAGAGACCCAGTACTTC; cdr3_aa: CASSLSGDDQETQYF
v_call: TRBV9; j_call: TRBJ1-1; d_call: TRBD1; cdr3_nt: TGTGCCAGCAGCCCGCGGGGGGACAGTTACGACACTGAAGCTTTCTTT; cdr3_aa: CASSPRGDSYDTEAFF
v_call: TRBV5-1; j_call: TRBJ2-4; d_call: TRBD1; cdr3_nt: TGCGCCAGCAAGGGGGGACAGGGTTACATTCAGTACTTC; cdr3_aa: CASKGGQGYIQYF
v_call: TRBV19; j_call: TRBJ2-3; d_call: TRBD2; cdr3_nt: TGTGCCAGTAGTCCGTACCGGGGGGTAGGGGCAGATACGCAGTATTTT; cdr3_aa: CASSPYRGVGADTQYF
v_call: TRBV9; j_call: TRBJ2-6; d_call: .; cdr3_nt: TGTGCCAGCAGCGTAGGGATAAACAGGGTTGGGGCCAACGTCCTGACTTTC; cdr3_aa: CASSVGINRVGANVLTF
v_call: TRBV30; j_call: TRBJ2-5; d_call: TRBD1; cdr3_nt: TGTGCCTGGAGTAGGGACAGGGGGCGAGAGACCCAGTACTTC; cdr3_aa: CAWSRDRGRETQYF
v_call: TRBV27; j_call: TRBJ1-5; d_call: TRBD1; cdr3_nt: TGTGCCAGCAGCTTGACAGGGAACAGCAATCAGCCCCAGCATTTT; cdr3_aa: CASSLTGNSNQPQHF
v_call: TRBV7-2; j_call: TRBJ2-1; d_call: TRBD2; cdr3_nt: TGTGCCAGCAGCTTAGGGCTAGCGGGGGGAGACAATGAGCAGTTCTTC; cdr3_aa: CASSLGLAGGDNEQFF
v_call: TRBV10-1; j_call: TRBJ2-2; d_call: .; cdr3_nt: TGCGCCAGCAGTGTAAAAAGGACTACTTTCACCGGGGAGCTGTTTTTT; cdr3_aa: CASSVKRTTFTGELFF
v_call: TRBV29-1; j_call: TRBJ2-7; d_call: .; cdr3_nt: TGCAGCGTTGAAGCCGCAGGGGCGACCTACGAGCAGTACTTC; cdr3_aa: CSVEAAGATYEQYF
v_call: TRBV7-6; j_call: TRBJ1-1; d_call: .; cdr3_nt: TGTGCCAGCAGCTTAGGCGGGGGGGGTTCCTACACTGAAGCTTTCTTT; cdr3_aa: CASSLGGGGSYTEAFF
v_call: TRBV6-5; j_call: TRBJ1-6; d_call: .; cdr3_nt: TGTGCCAGCAGTTACGACTCTGGCAATTCACCCCTCCACTTT; cdr3_aa: CASSYDSGNSPLHF
v_call: TRBV7-2; j_call: TRBJ2-1; d_call: .; cdr3_nt: TGTGCCAGCAGCTTAGCGGGGGGTTTCAAAAATGAGCAGTTCTTC; cdr3_aa: CASSLAGGFKNEQFF
v_call: TRBV6-1; j_call: TRBJ2-6; d_call: TRBD1; cdr3_nt: TGTGCCAGCAGTGGCTTGCCGGGACAGGGGTACTCTGGGGCCAACGTCCTGACTTTC; cdr3_aa: CASSGLPGQGYSGANVLTF
v_call: TRBV6-6; j_call: TRBJ2-3; d_call: TRBD2; cdr3_nt: TGTGCCACCCAAGCGGGGGACACGGATACGCAGTATTTT; cdr3_aa: CATQAGDTDTQYF
v_call: TRBV6-1; j_call: TRBJ2-5; d_call: .; cdr3_nt: TGTGCCAGCAGTGATCCTCTGGCAGTACAAGAGACCCAGTACTTC; cdr3_aa: CASSDPLAVQETQYF
v_call: TRBV29-1; j_call: TRBJ1-1; d_call: TRBD1; cdr3_nt: TGCAGCGTTGAAGGGACAGGGGTCACTGAAGCTTTCTTT; cdr3_aa: CSVEGTGVTEAFF
v_call: TRBV19; j_call: TRBJ2-3; d_call: TRBD1; cdr3_nt: TGTGCCAGTAGTATAGACCGGACAGGGGAAGGGCAGTATTTT; cdr3_aa: CASSIDRTGEGQYF
v_call: TRBV6-1; j_call: TRBJ1-2; d_call: .; cdr3_nt: TGTGCCAGCACCCGGCAGGTCTATGGCTACACCTTC; cdr3_aa: CASTRQVYGYTF
v_call: TRBV19; j_call: TRBJ2-2; d_call: .; cdr3_nt: TGTGCCAGTAGTATAGGAGACAGCAACACCGGGGAGCTGTTTTTT; cdr3_aa: CASSIGDSNTGELFF
v_call: TRBV30; j_call: TRBJ1-3; d_call: .; cdr3_nt: TGTGCCTGGAGTGTACAATCGGGAAACACCATATATTTT; cdr3_aa: CAWSVQSGNTIYF
v_call: TRBV6-5; j_call: TRBJ2-1; d_call: .; cdr3_nt: TGTGCCAGCAGTTACTCGAGCCAGGTTTACTACAATGAGCAGTTCTTC; cdr3_aa: CASSYSSQVYYNEQFF
v_call: TRBV7-9; j_call: TRBJ1-3; d_call: TRBD1; cdr3_nt: TGTGCCAGCAGTCGAGGACAGGGTGGGGACACCATATATTTT; cdr3_aa: CASSRGQGGDTIYF
v_call: TRBV10-3; j_call: TRBJ1-5; d_call: .; cdr3_nt: TGTGCCATCAGTGAGAGGGGGGGCGAAAGCAATCAGCCCCAGCATTTT; cdr3_aa: CAISERGGESNQPQHF
v_call: TRBV6-1; j_call: TRBJ2-7; d_call: TRBD1; cdr3_nt: TGTGCCAGCTCACCCGGGACAGGGCAGTACTTC; cdr3_aa: CASSPGTGQYF
v_call: TRBV7-9; j_call: TRBJ1-1; d_call: TRBD1; cdr3_nt: TGTGCCAGCAGCTCCTCCGGGACAGGGGGGCCCACTGAAGCTTTCTTT; cdr3_aa: CASSSSGTGGPTEAFF
v_call: TRBV27; j_call: TRBJ1-2; d_call: TRBD1; cdr3_nt: TGTGCCAGCAGTTATGGACAGGGATTCTATGGCTACACCTTC; cdr3_aa: CASSYGQGFYGYTF
v_call: TRBV4-3; j_call: TRBJ2-2; d_call: .; cdr3_nt: TGCGCCAGCAGCCAAGATCTTACAGCCAACACCGGGGAGCTGTTTTTT; cdr3_aa: CASSQDLTANTGELFF
v_call: TRBV6-1; j_call: TRBJ2-2; d_call: .; cdr3_nt: TGTGCCAGCAGCTACAGGGAGGGGACCGGGGAGCTGTTTTTT; cdr3_aa: CASSYREGTGELFF
v_call: TRBV28; j_call: TRBJ2-2; d_call: .; cdr3_nt: TGTGCCAGCAGTTTGGGGGGGGCGGCCGGGGAGCTGTTTTTT; cdr3_aa: CASSLGGAAGELFF
v_call: TRBV5-1; j_call: TRBJ1-1; d_call: TRBD1; cdr3_nt: TGCGCCAGCAGCTTGGGGGACAGGCCAACGGGCACTGAAGCTTTCTTT; cdr3_aa: CASSLGDRPTGTEAFF
v_call: TRBV27; j_call: TRBJ1-5; d_call: TRBD1; cdr3_nt: TGTGCCAGCAGTAGAGGGACAGGGGGCAATCAGCCCCAGCATTTT; cdr3_aa: CASSRGTGGNQPQHF
v_call: TRBV5-4; j_call: TRBJ2-4; d_call: TRBD2; cdr3_nt: TGTGCCAGCAGCTTCTCGGCTAGCGGGGGAAACATTCAGTACTTC; cdr3_aa: CASSFSASGGNIQYF
v_call: TRBV27; j_call: TRBJ2-1; d_call: .; cdr3_nt: TGTGCCAGCAGTCCCGAACTCTTCAATGAGCAGTTCTTC; cdr3_aa: CASSPELFNEQFF
v_call: TRBV7-9; j_call: TRBJ1-6; d_call: .; cdr3_nt: TGTGCCAGCAGCCCCCGCGATAATTCACCCCTCCACTTT; cdr3_aa: CASSPRDNSPLHF
v_call: TRBV19; j_call: TRBJ1-1; d_call: .; cdr3_nt: TGTGCCAGTAGTTGGACGGGGGGATTTGCGACGAGCACTGAAGCTTTCTTT; cdr3_aa: CASSWTGGFATSTEAFF
v_call: TRBV7-9; j_call: TRBJ2-3; d_call: TRBD2; cdr3_nt: TGTGCCAGCAGCTTTACCGGGGGGACAGATACGCAGTATTTT; cdr3_aa: CASSFTGGTDTQYF
v_call: TRBV7-9; j_call: TRBJ2-7; d_call: .; cdr3_nt: TGTGCCAGCAGCTTAGAAGGCAGGGTTCGGTACGAGCAGTACTTC; cdr3_aa: CASSLEGRVRYEQYF
v_call: TRBV7-2; j_call: TRBJ2-2; d_call: TRBD2; cdr3_nt: TGTGCCAGCAGGGTAGAGGCGGGGGACACCGGGGAGCTGTTTTTT; cdr3_aa: CASRVEAGDTGELFF
v_call: TRBV4-1; j_call: TRBJ1-2; d_call: TRBD1; cdr3_nt: TGCGCCAGCAGCCAACCGACAGGGAATAACTATGGCTACACCTTC; cdr3_aa: CASSQPTGNNYGYTF